These 26 T cell receptor beta chains were sequenced from one sample in a study of blood T cell repertoires in COVID-19. The method was immunoSEQ multiplex PCR; TCRdb's version includes in-frame clones alone and lacks a portion of them. The table has 250,000 to 300,000 clones, approximately 86% seen once. The sample taken for sequencing was peripheral blood. These TCRs come from a man aged 25-45 years with active or convalescent COVID-19.

The chain employs TRBV9 and TRBJ2-5, with a tentative D call TRBD2 (7 bases). The CDR3 is 15 amino acids. V was pared by 2 bases and J by 3 bases, with 14 bases between. CDR1 is SGDLS and CDR2 is YYNGEE in the germline V gene. CDR3 loop: CASSVSGGLKETQYF. CDR3 DNA: TGTGCCAGCAGCGTCTCGGGGGGCCTTAAAGAGACCCAGTACTTC. Filled out from reference TRBV9 and TRBJ2-5, the complete variable domain reads DSGVTQTPKHLITATGQRVTLRCSPRSGDLSVYWYQQSLDQGLQFLIQYYNGEERAKGNILERFSAQQFPDLHSELNLSSLELGDSALYFCASSVSGGLKETQYFGPGTRLLVL.

Here the CDR3 DNA reads TGTGCCAGCTCACCCACTTTGGCGGGTGGAACCGGGGAGCTGTTTTTT. It codes for CASSPTLAGGTGELFF. The chain has TRBV18 and TRBJ2-2; D may be TRBD2 (5 bases). The germline V gene encodes CDR1 KGHSH and CDR2 LQKENI. The CDR3 has 16 residues. Trimming removed 3 bases from V and 5 bases from J, with 16 bases in between.

The chain employs TRBV6-1 and TRBJ1-1; tentative D call: TRBD1 (5 bases). The V and J ends lost 4 bases and 1 base respectively, with 16 bases between them. CDR3 size: 16 residues. Per germline, CDR1 MNHNS and CDR2 SASEGT. This chain's CDR3 is CASSARGEGGNTEAFF. The CDR3 region has the DNA TGTGCCAGCAGTGCCCGGGGCGAGGGAGGGAACACTGAAGCTTTCTTT.

This sequence joins TRBV27 and TRBJ1-2; 8 bases agree with TRBD1. The CDR3 is made up of 16 amino acids. The trim removed 5 bases at V and 3 bases at J, leaving 11 bases unmatched. CDR1 is MNHEY, CDR2 SMNVEV, per germline (reference sequence). Here the CDR3 reads CASSPNTGGNYYGYTF. DNA for the CDR3: TGTGCCAGCAGTCCCAATACAGGGGGTAACTACTATGGCTACACCTTC.

CDR3 nucleotides: TGTGCCAGCACTTTGGGGACAGACTCCTACGAGCAGTACTTC. Translating it yields CASTLGTDSYEQYF. The chain links TRBV2 to TRBJ2-7, with 7 bases identical to TRBD1. Germline V gene sequence: CDR1 SNHLY, CDR2 FYNNEI. V lost 7 bases, J lost 0 bases, and 6 bases stayed unmatched. CDR3 length: 14 amino acids.

This chain connects TRBV4-1 to TRBJ2-7; TRBD2 is a possible D gene (5 bases). With 1 base removed from V and 2 bases from J, the gap between germline ends came to 30 bases. This CDR3 spans 21 amino acids. Germline V gives CDR1 MGHRA, CDR2 YSYEKL. CDR3 coding DNA: TGCGCCAGCAGCCAAGCCTCCATGATAAGACTACAAGGACGGAACACCTACGAGCAGTACTTC. As protein: CASSQASMIRLQGRNTYEQYF.

This clone is a singleton in its sample. The chain couples TRBV7-2 to TRBJ2-1; TRBD1 agrees at 7 bases. J gave up 7 bases and V 1 base, and 19 bases lay outside the gene matches. Germline assignment: CDR1 SGHTA and CDR2 FQGNSA. This CDR3 has 19 amino acids. The CDR3 DNA follows: TGTGCCAGCAGCTTAGAGGACCACCGGTTATCTAGACAGGGTAATGAGCAGTTCTTC. Residues: CASSLEDHRLSRQGNEQFF.

The chain employs TRBV2 and TRBJ2-7; 10 nucleotides align to TRBD1. Germline lookup yields CDR1 SNHLY and CDR2 FYNNEI. V was clipped by 6 bases and J by 1 base; unmatched bases: 12. The CDR3 runs 17 residues. The CDR3 bases are TGTGCCAGCAGCACACATCGAAGGACAGGGGGTTCCTACGAGCAGTACTTC. It translates to CASSTHRRTGGSYEQYF.

This clone was observed a handful of times. DNA for the CDR3: TGTGCCAGCGGATCGCCCGCGACATCGAACACCGGGGAGCTGTTTTTT. Translation: CASGSPATSNTGELFF. The J gene is TRBJ2-2, the V gene TRBV5-6; unclear D gene. The germline gives CDR1 SGHDT, CDR2 YYEEEE. The CDR3 sequence is 16 residues long. Trimming took 7 bases from V and 0 from J, leaving 16 bases between them.

The V and J genes are TRBV5-6 and TRBJ2-7; D is possibly TRBD1 (5 bases). The germline gives CDR1 SGHDT, CDR2 YYEEEE. The CDR3 contains 13 residues. V was clipped by 5 bases and J by 1 base, with 10 bases between them. CDR3 sequence (DNA): TGTGCCAGCAGAACCAGGGATTCCTACGAGCAGTACTTC. This gives the protein CASRTRDSYEQYF.

The genes are TRBV19 and TRBJ2-7, with D possibly matching TRBD1 (6 bases). The CDR3 is made up of 16 amino acids. Germline CDR1 and CDR2: LNHDA and SQIVND (reference sequence). V was trimmed by 1 base and J by 3 bases, leaving 16 bases between them. This CDR3 reads CASSIGILTGIYEQYF. For the CDR3, the DNA is TGTGCCAGTAGTATAGGGATACTAACAGGGATCTACGAGCAGTACTTC.

This chain uses TRBV9 with TRBJ1-4; no definite D call. This CDR3 contains 15 residues. From germline, CDR1 is SGDLS and CDR2 YYNGEE. Trimming cost V 0 bases and J 7 bases, with 13 bases left between them. CDR3 region: CASSVGVPGSEKLFF. The CDR3 DNA sequence: TGTGCCAGCAGCGTAGGGGTCCCGGGTAGTGAAAAACTGTTTTTT.

The chain recombines TRBV11-3 with TRBJ2-3; TRBD2 might be the D (6 bases). The CDR3 covers 19 residues. Germline loops: CDR1 SGHNT, CDR2 YENEEA. Trimming pared 5 bases from V and 4 bases from J, leaving 28 bases between. This CDR3 reads CASSDRIVMSGPGADTQYF. DNA for the CDR3: TGTGCCAGCAGCGATCGGATCGTCATGAGCGGGCCGGGCGCAGATACGCAGTATTTT.

The rearrangement uses TRBV30 and TRBJ1-5, with TRBD1 matching over 7 bases. CDR3 length: 16 amino acids. CDR1 and CDR2 (germline): GTSNPN, SVGIG (reference sequence). V was pared by 1 base and J by 1 base, with 7 bases of the junction left unmatched. The CDR3 is CAWSDFGRGSNQPQHF. The CDR3 nucleotides are TGTGCCTGGAGTGATTTCGGCAGGGGGAGCAATCAGCCCCAGCATTTT.

This chain uses TRBV3-1 (or the pseudogene TRBV3-2) with TRBJ1-1, with D unclear. This CDR3 region has 15 residues. V lost 3 bases, J lost 4 bases, and 15 bases lay in between. Germline V gives CDR1 LGHDT, CDR2 YNNKEL (reference sequence). The DNA of the CDR3 is TGTGCCAGCAGCCAGTACAGAACCGAGACCACTGAAGCTTTCTTT. As protein: CASSQYRTETTEAFF.

V gene TRBV5-1 combines with J gene TRBJ1-6, with TRBD1 matching 7 bases. V was pared by 4 bases and J by 7 bases, with 8 bases of the junction left unmatched. CDR1 and CDR2 from the germline V gene are SGHRS and YFSETQ. The CDR3 runs to 15 residues. CDR3 in DNA: TGCGCCAGCAGCCTGGACAGGCCGAAAAATTCACCCCTCCACTTT. Translated, it gives CASSLDRPKNSPLHF.

The CDR3 DNA sequence: TGCGCCAGCAGGGAGACAGGGGGAGGTTCACCCCTCCACTTT. This encodes CASRETGGGSPLHF. The chain couples TRBV10-2 to TRBJ1-6; 9 nucleotides match TRBD1. J lost 9 bases, V lost 6 bases, and 6 bases had no gene match. CDR3 length: 14 residues. The germline CDR1 and CDR2 sequences are WSHSY and SAAADI.

The sample holds one count of this clone. The gene calls are TRBV18 and TRBJ1-3; 8 bases are a match to TRBD1. The germline V gene encodes CDR1 KGHSH and CDR2 LQKENI. CDR3 length equals 18 residues. V gave up 1 base and J gave up 4 bases; unmatched junction bases: 12. CDR3 residues: CASSPLAGTGHSGNTIYF. CDR3 nucleotides: TGTGCCAGCTCACCACTCGCCGGGACAGGCCATTCGGGAAACACCATATATTTT.

The V gene is TRBV27, the J gene TRBJ1-6, with D possibly being TRBD1 (5 bases). V lost 7 bases and J 10 bases, leaving 20 bases between the germline ends. This CDR3 has 15 amino acids. Germline CDR1 reads MNHEY; CDR2 reads SMNVEV (reference sequence). For the CDR3, the DNA is TGTGCCAGCACTTGGGAATGGCAGGGTGGATCACCCCTCCACTTT. It yields the protein CASTWEWQGGSPLHF.

The chain carries TRBV5-1 and TRBJ2-1, with D unresolved. The germline CDR1 and CDR2 sequences are SGHRS and YFSETQ. V gave up 0 bases and J gave up 3 bases, with 13 bases separating them. CDR3 length equals 16 residues. CDR3 in DNA: TGCGCCAGCAGCTTGGGCCACCAAAACAACTACAATGAGCAGTTCTTC. As protein: CASSLGHQNNYNEQFF.

V gene TRBV5-1 combines with J gene TRBJ1-1, with D tentatively TRBD1 (5 bases). The CDR3 contains 13 residues. CDR1 and CDR2 (germline): SGHRS, YFSETQ. V was trimmed by 4 bases and J by 4 bases, leaving 11 bases between them. CDR3 bases: TGCGCCAGCAGCGGGGAGGGACTCACTGAAGCTTTCTTT. Encoded protein: CASSGEGLTEAFF.

V gene TRBV4-2 combines with J gene TRBJ2-7; 14 nucleotides match TRBD2. The length of the CDR3 is 19 residues. Germline CDR1 LGHNA, CDR2 YNFKEQ. The ends lost 4 bases at V and 2 bases at J; junction bases unmatched: 13. The CDR3, as DNA: TGTGCCAGCAGCCTCCCGAACCCGGGACTAGCGGGGGTTCCCTACGAGCAGTACTTC. Its translation: CASSLPNPGLAGVPYEQYF.

CDR3 bases: TGTGCCAGCACGCGGAGGGACTCCTACAATGAGCAGTTCTTC. Protein: CASTRRDSYNEQFF. The J gene is TRBJ2-1, the V gene TRBV7-2; D perhaps matches TRBD2 (6 bases). V lost 7 bases and J lost 0, with 10 bases in between. The CDR3 spans 14 residues. In germline, CDR1 is SGHTA, CDR2 FQGNSA.

The V gene is TRBV6-5, the J gene TRBJ2-3; no firm D call. V was cut by 2 bases and J by 2 bases, with 8 bases left in between. Per the germline V gene, CDR1 is MNHEY and CDR2 is SVGAGI. The CDR3 spans 14 residues. The CDR3: CASSYPGSTDTQYF. The CDR3 DNA reads TGTGCCAGCAGTTACCCAGGATCCACAGATACGCAGTATTTT.

This clone turned up a few times. The chain has TRBV7-9 and TRBJ1-4; 8 bases agree with TRBD1. Germline CDR1 SEHNR, CDR2 FQNEAQ (reference sequence). The CDR3 length is 13 residues. V shed 5 bases and J 8 bases; nucleotides not matched to a gene: 4. The CDR3 sequence: CASSAGQGEKLFF. CDR3 nucleotides: TGTGCCAGCAGCGCCGGACAGGGCGAAAAACTGTTTTTT. The entire variable domain, with the rest obtained from reference TRBV7-9 and TRBJ1-4, is as follows: DTGVSQNPRHKITKRGQNVTFRCDPISEHNRLYWYRQTLGQGPEFLTYFQNEAQLEKSRLLSDRFSAERPKGSFSTLEIQRTEQGDSAMYLCASSAGQGEKLFFGSGTQLSVL.

This clone showed up just once. The CDR3 region has the DNA TGTGCCAGCAGTTACTCGCTACTGGTATACGAGCAGTACTTC. The encoded protein is CASSYSLLVYEQYF. This chain connects TRBV6-2 or TRBV6-3 to TRBJ2-7; D remains ambiguous. Germline V lookup: CDR1 MNHEY, CDR2 SVGEGT. This CDR3 comprises 14 residues. V lost 0 bases and J 4 bases, leaving 10 bases between the germline ends.